The 20 T cell receptor beta chains given below trace back to one sample, sequenced in a study of blood T cell repertoires in COVID-19 (TCRdb year 2020). Receptors were amplified or captured by the immunoSEQ multiplex PCR assay. As stored in TCRdb, this immuneACCESS dataset retains in-frame rearrangements with V and J assigned. A fraction of the clones does not appear; measured against another copy, unresolved V genes explain less than half of the discrepancy, and the remainder lacks a known reason. Present in this sample are just over 650,000 clones, about nine tenths of which were seen just once. The ten largest make up roughly 0.26% of the sample. Sequencing was performed on peripheral blood. The receptors come from a woman younger than 35 with acute or convalescent COVID-19.

The chain uses TRBV30 and TRBJ1-5, with D perhaps matching TRBD1 (6 bases). CDR1 is GTSNPN, CDR2 SVGIG, per germline (reference sequence). The CDR3 is 15 amino acids. V dropped 5 bases and J dropped 0 bases, with 14 bases sitting between them. CDR3 region: CAWGQKLRSNQPQHF. The CDR3 DNA is TGTGCCTGGGGACAGAAACTTCGTAGCAATCAGCCCCAGCATTTT.

This chain links TRBV7-2 with TRBJ2-3; 12 bases align to TRBD2. CDR3 length: 17 amino acids. J was trimmed by 6 bases and V by 5 bases; bases with no gene match: 12. Germline assignment: CDR1 SGHTA and CDR2 FQGNSA. The chain's CDR3 is CASSPPGLAGSRDTQYF. CDR3 coding DNA: TGTGCCAGCAGCCCGCCCGGACTAGCGGGGTCCCGGGATACGCAGTATTTT.

This clone has a single count. J is TRBJ2-5 and V is TRBV2; possible D gene TRBD2, 6 bases. The CDR3 totals 13 residues. The V and J ends lost 7 bases and 5 bases respectively, with 14 bases between them. Germline V gene data show CDR1 as SNHLY and CDR2 as FYNNEI. The CDR3 DNA follows: TGTGCCAGCAACTTCATAGGGAGGGAGACCCAGTACTTC. As protein: CASNFIGRETQYF.

The genes are TRBV2 and TRBJ1-1, with D unclear. The CDR3 consists of 14 residues. With 0 bases removed from V and 2 bases from J, the gap between germline ends came to 7 bases. Germline V gives CDR1 SNHLY, CDR2 FYNNEI. CDR3 residues: CASSEATSNTEAFF. The DNA for the CDR3 is TGTGCCAGCAGTGAAGCGACAAGCAACACTGAAGCTTTCTTT.

The genes are TRBV11-2 and TRBJ2-3; no clear D gene. This CDR3 is 11 amino acids long. The V end lost 5 bases, the J end lost 6 bases, and 6 bases lay between the germline ends. Germline V lookup: CDR1 SGHAT, CDR2 FQNNGV. The CDR3 sequence: CASSLRDTQYF. The CDR3 DNA is TGTGCCAGCAGCCTACGGGATACGCAGTATTTT.

The chain links TRBV5-1 to TRBJ1-6; a possible D gene is TRBD1 (6 bases). This CDR3 comprises 14 residues. Germline CDR1 reads SGHRS; CDR2 reads YFSETQ. V shed 2 bases and J shed 7 bases, with 10 bases lying between them. The CDR3 DNA reads as TGCGCCAGCAGCTTTAGGCAGGGGAATTCACCCCTCCACTTT. Amino acids: CASSFRQGNSPLHF.

The chain combines TRBV19 with TRBJ1-1, with D perhaps TRBD1 (5 bases). Germline V gives CDR1 LNHDA, CDR2 SQIVND (reference sequence). This CDR3 has 15 amino acids. V lost 3 bases and J lost 1, with 12 bases in between. The CDR3 loop is CASSMGGVRNTEAFF. CDR3 bases: TGTGCCAGTAGTATGGGAGGGGTAAGGAACACTGAAGCTTTCTTT.

V is TRBV6-5 and J is TRBJ1-2, with D perhaps TRBD1 (5 bases). Germline CDR1 and CDR2: MNHEY and SVGAGI. This CDR3 is built from 16 residues. V was trimmed by 1 base and J by 1 base, leaving 13 bases between them. CDR3 protein: CASSYFGAGVNYGYTF. DNA of the CDR3: TGTGCCAGCAGTTACTTTGGGGCAGGAGTTAACTATGGCTACACCTTC.

Details on this clone: Other DNA sequences of this sample code for an identical CDR3. This sequence joins TRBV19 and TRBJ1-1; D might be TRBD1 (5 bases). Per the germline V gene, CDR1 is LNHDA and CDR2 is SQIVND (reference sequence). The CDR3 covers 13 residues. V lost 3 bases and J 2 bases, leaving 7 bases between the germline ends. DNA for the CDR3: TGTGCCAGTAGTATCGGGGGTAACACTGAAGCTTTCTTT. The encoded protein is CASSIGGNTEAFF.

This clone was counted between two and nine times. This sequence joins TRBV25-1 and TRBJ2-2; TRBD1 aligns across 9 bases. The V gene's germline CDR1 is MGHDK and CDR2 SYGVNS. The ends lost 2 bases at V and 3 bases at J; junction bases unmatched: 1. The CDR3 is 15 amino acids. The CDR3 region is CASSEGTGHTGELFF. Written as DNA, the CDR3 is TGTGCCAGCAGTGAAGGGACAGGGCACACCGGGGAGCTGTTTTTT.

Of note for this clone: Within the sample, other DNA sequences also encode this same CDR3. The chain has TRBV6-5 and TRBJ1-1; TRBD1 is a possible D gene (5 bases). Per germline, CDR1 MNHEY and CDR2 SVGAGI. The CDR3 is 13 residues long. The ends were cut back, 3 bases at V and 1 base at J, with 6 bases in the middle. CDR3 coding DNA: TGTGCCAGCAGTTATGACAGGAACACTGAAGCTTTCTTT. Its translation: CASSYDRNTEAFF.

The rearrangement links TRBV6-5 to TRBJ1-3; unclear D gene. The CDR3 runs 13 residues. Per germline, CDR1 MNHEY and CDR2 SVGAGI. Trimming took off 8 bases at V and 0 bases at J, with 8 bases between the two ends. The CDR3 sequence: CASQFSSGNTIYF. The CDR3 DNA follows: TGTGCCAGCCAGTTCAGCTCTGGAAACACCATATATTTT.

J is TRBJ2-1 and V is TRBV7-8; 7 nucleotides agree with TRBD1. The CDR3 length is 14 residues. Trimming took 5 bases from V and 3 from J; bases not matched to a gene: 4. CDR1 and CDR2 from the germline V gene are SGHVS and FQNEAQ. In DNA, the CDR3 is TGTGCCAGCAGCGTCAGACAGGGCTACAATGAGCAGTTCTTC. Amino acid sequence: CASSVRQGYNEQFF.

The chain recombines TRBV6-5 with TRBJ2-1, with D unclear. V shed 6 bases and J shed 8 bases, with 14 bases lying between them. CDR3 length: 13 amino acids. CDR1 MNHEY and CDR2 SVGAGI come from the germline V gene. The CDR3 bases are TGTGCCAGCAGGGAGCTCCCTATAGATGAGCAGTTCTTC. Translation gives CASRELPIDEQFF.

The CDR3 reads CASSWWRGEQETQYF. The DNA of the CDR3 is TGTGCCAGCAGCTGGTGGCGGGGGGAACAAGAGACCCAGTACTTC. The chain employs TRBV5-6 and TRBJ2-5; 8 bases fit TRBD2. This CDR3 has 15 residues. V shed 3 bases, J shed 2 bases, and the junction held 6 bases outside the gene matches. Germline V gene sequence: CDR1 SGHDT, CDR2 YYEEEE.

The J gene is TRBJ1-2, the V gene TRBV6-5, with D possibly TRBD1 on 5 matching bases. The CDR3 runs 15 residues. CDR1 is MNHEY and CDR2 is SVGAGI in the germline V gene. V was clipped by 5 bases and J by 2 bases, with 15 bases between them. CDR3 protein: CASSPPGLSNYGYTF. CDR3 nucleotide sequence: TGTGCCAGCAGTCCGCCGGGACTCTCGAACTATGGCTACACCTTC.

CDR3 sequence: CASSDGSWGAEAFF. The CDR3 DNA follows: TGTGCCAGCAGCGACGGATCTTGGGGGGCTGAAGCTTTCTTT. The chain couples TRBV9 to TRBJ1-1; TRBD1 might be the D (5 bases). CDR3 length: 14 residues. Germline assignment: CDR1 SGDLS and CDR2 YYNGEE. V gave up 3 bases and J gave up 6 bases, with 15 bases separating them.

As regards this clone: The same CDR3 can be traced to other DNA sequences in this sample. This sequence joins TRBV6-5 and TRBJ2-7, with D possibly TRBD2 on 7 matching bases. The CDR3 runs to 13 residues. Germline CDR1 MNHEY, CDR2 SVGAGI. V was shortened by 6 bases and J by 6 bases, with 15 bases between the two germline ends. In DNA, the CDR3 is TGTGCCAGCAGACCACCGGGGGGCGGCGAGCAGTACTTC. This translates into CASRPPGGGEQYF.

The chain is built from TRBV12-5 and TRBJ2-7; TRBD1 agrees at 8 bases. Germline-derived CDR1 and CDR2 are LGHNT and FRNRAP. CDR3 length equals 15 residues. V was pared by 4 bases and J by 0 bases, with 5 bases of the junction left unmatched. The CDR3, as DNA: TGTGCTAGTGGTTCCGGACAGGGAGTCTCCTACGAGCAGTACTTC. It translates to CASGSGQGVSYEQYF.

This chain uses TRBV6-6 with TRBJ1-2; tentative D call: TRBD1 (6 bases). With 4 bases removed from V and 8 bases from J, the gap between germline ends came to 14 bases. The CDR3 has 13 residues. CDR1 and CDR2 from the germline V gene are MNHNY and SVGAGI (reference sequence). CDR3 bases: TGTGCCAGCAGTTCCACAGGGAATCCCGGCTACACCTTC. Protein: CASSSTGNPGYTF.